Below, one T cell receptor beta chain is given with its context. This entry is derived from a study of T cell responses to AZD1222 COVID-19 vaccine. Using immunoSEQ multiplex PCR, the repertoire was profiled, and TCRdb retains in-frame clones only, with some absent. The top ten hold roughly 4.4% of the sample, which has 100,000 to 150,000 clones, less than 95% seen once. This receptor was identified in an adult in good health. The sequences come from peripheral blood, collected on day 0 of MenACWY control vaccination.

The CDR3 coding sequence is TGCGCCAGCAGCCAAGATTCTATTCGCGTTTCGGGCCAAGAGACCCAGTACTTC. Protein sequence: CASSQDSIRVSGQETQYF. The rearrangement uses TRBV4-1 and TRBJ2-5; D call uncertain. Between the trimmed V and J ends, which lost 0 bases and 1 base, there was a span of 18 bases. Germline V gene data show CDR1 as MGHRA and CDR2 as YSYEKL. This CDR3 region has 18 residues.